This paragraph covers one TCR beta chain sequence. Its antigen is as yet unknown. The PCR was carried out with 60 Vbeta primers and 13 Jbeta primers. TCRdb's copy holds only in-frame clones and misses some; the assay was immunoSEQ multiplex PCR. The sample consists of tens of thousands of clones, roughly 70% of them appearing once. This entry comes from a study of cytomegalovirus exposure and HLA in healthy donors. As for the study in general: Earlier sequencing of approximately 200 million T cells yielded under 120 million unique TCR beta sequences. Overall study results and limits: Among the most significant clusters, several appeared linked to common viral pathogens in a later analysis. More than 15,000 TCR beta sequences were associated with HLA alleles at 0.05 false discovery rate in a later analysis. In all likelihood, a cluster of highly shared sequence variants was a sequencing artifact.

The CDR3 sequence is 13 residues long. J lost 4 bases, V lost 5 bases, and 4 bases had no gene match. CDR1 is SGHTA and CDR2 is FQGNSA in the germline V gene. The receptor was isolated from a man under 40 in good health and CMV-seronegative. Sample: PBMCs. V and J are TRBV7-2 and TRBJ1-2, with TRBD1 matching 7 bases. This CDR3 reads CASSLDRVYGYTF. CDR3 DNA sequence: TGTGCCAGCAGCCTAGACAGGGTCTATGGCTACACCTTC.